This entry is about one TCR beta chain. The target antigen is unknown. This entry comes from a study of OX40 agonist ivuxolimab in advanced cancers. Overall study context: Anti-PD-1, anti-PD-L1 or anti-CTLA-4 therapy given earlier was allowed, and about 38% had some.

The study, taken as a whole, reports: Some of the nonresponding patients also showed low levels of normalized T-cell clonal expansion.

Assay used: immunoSEQ multiplex PCR; TCRdb lists only in-frame clones, some missing. The sample holds 70,000 to 85,000 clones, more than 70% seen once. Germline V gives CDR1 SEHNR, CDR2 FQNEAQ (reference sequence). This CDR3 region has 13 residues. With 1 base removed from V and 6 bases from J, the gap between germline ends came to 7 bases. The receptor comes from an adult with an advanced solid tumor such as melanoma, head and neck, liver or kidney cancer. Sample: CD4+ or CD8+ T cells sorted from blood, taken in a trial of the OX40 agonist ivuxolimab. V gene TRBV7-9 combines with J gene TRBJ1-5; the D is unclear. The CDR3: CASSLGFGQPQHF. The DNA of the CDR3 is TGTGCCAGCAGCTTAGGTTTCGGTCAGCCCCAGCATTTT.